The rows below give T cell receptor beta chains drawn from one sample of a study of blood T cell repertoires in COVID-19. Method: immunoSEQ multiplex PCR; TCRdb's copy keeps in-frame clones and lacks some. Seen here are a few hundred thousand clones, 85% observed once, and the top ten hold under 4%. Input material: peripheral blood. These receptors all stem from a woman aged 18-30 years with acute or convalescent COVID-19. CDR3s include the opening cysteine and the closing phenylalanine or tryptophan. The D gene is left open where the match is weak. Expanded clones get a size class; other rows say once, few or many, or leave the size out.

>TRBJ1-2|TRBV19|.|.|12
CASSTRVYGYTF
TGTGCCAGTAGTACCAGGGTTTATGGCTACACCTTC
>TRBJ1-2|TRBV30|.|.|12
CAWSVILDGYTF
TGTGCCTGGAGTGTAATACTTGATGGCTACACCTTC
>TRBJ2-1|TRBV4-1|once|TRBD2|16
CASSQPRAGFYNEQFF
TGCGCCAGCAGCCAACCTCGAGCGGGGTTTTACAATGAGCAGTTCTTC
>TRBJ1-2|TRBV18|.|.|12
CASSPDIDGYTF
TGTGCCAGCTCACCCGACATTGACGGCTACACCTTC
>TRBJ2-7|TRBV9|once|TRBD2|14
CASSASGSSGEQYF
TGTGCCAGCAGCGCTAGCGGGAGTTCCGGCGAGCAGTACTTC
>TRBJ1-1|TRBV19|once|TRBD1|14
CASSSGQMNTEAFF
TGTGCCAGTAGTTCGGGACAGATGAACACTGAAGCTTTCTTT
>TRBJ1-1|TRBV19|.|.|18
CASSIPQGGSVMNTEAFF
TGTGCCAGTAGTATCCCGCAGGGAGGTTCAGTTATGAACACTGAAGCTTTCTTT
>TRBJ1-3|TRBV9|few|.|14
CASSVDIAGNTIYF
TGTGCCAGCAGCGTTGACATTGCTGGAAACACCATATATTTT
>TRBJ2-2|TRBV24-1|.|TRBD2|13
CATGTSNTGELFF
TGTGCCACCGGGACTAGCAACACCGGGGAGCTGTTTTTT
>TRBJ2-5|TRBV28|many|TRBD2|16
CASSPGTSGFQETQYF
TGTGCCAGCAGCCCGGGGACTAGCGGGTTTCAAGAGACCCAGTACTTC
>TRBJ2-3|TRBV2|.|.|15
CASSEGRTSTDTQYF
TGTGCCAGCAGTGAAGGAAGGACTAGCACAGATACGCAGTATTTT
>TRBJ2-3|TRBV6-1|.|TRBD1|15
CASSERTGGYDTQYF
TGTGCCAGCAGTGAAAGGACAGGGGGTTACGATACGCAGTATTTT
>TRBJ1-5|TRBV7-2|.|.|13
CASSLVSDQPQHF
TGTGCCAGCAGCTTAGTATCGGATCAGCCCCAGCATTTT
>TRBJ1-1|TRBV7-9|.|.|13
CASSRDFILEAFF
TGTGCCAGCAGCAGAGACTTTATACTTGAAGCTTTCTTT
>TRBJ2-5|TRBV4-1|.|.|15
CASSRYRTTQETQYF
TGCGCCAGCAGCCGCTACAGGACTACCCAAGAGACCCAGTACTTC
>TRBJ1-3|TRBV6-5|once|TRBD1|15
CASSRQGISGNTIYF
TGTGCCAGCAGTAGACAGGGGATCTCCGGAAACACCATATATTTT
>TRBJ2-7|TRBV5-1|.|.|15
CASSLEAGSSYEQYF
TGCGCCAGCAGCTTGGAGGCGGGCAGCTCCTACGAGCAGTACTTC
>TRBJ2-1|TRBV3-1/TRBV3-2|.|.|14
CASSQAPWPNEQFF
TGTGCCAGCAGCCAAGCCCCATGGCCCAATGAGCAGTTCTTC
>TRBJ2-1|TRBV7-9|once|.|15
CASTLEERVGNEQFF
TGTGCCAGCACCTTAGAGGAGCGGGTGGGAAATGAGCAGTTCTTC
>TRBJ2-5|TRBV9|.|TRBD2|13
CASSLGLVGTQYF
TGTGCCAGCAGCCTCGGACTAGTAGGGACCCAGTACTTC
>TRBJ2-7|TRBV5-1|.|.|12
CASSLSGYEQYF
TGCGCCAGCAGCTTGTCAGGGTACGAGCAGTACTTC
>TRBJ1-2|TRBV28|.|TRBD1|18
CASRITPGQEEINYGYTF
TGTGCCAGCAGGATTACACCGGGACAGGAAGAAATTAACTATGGCTACACCTTC
>TRBJ2-3|TRBV5-1|.|TRBD2|14
CASGGLAGTDTQYF
TGCGCCAGCGGGGGACTAGCGGGAACAGATACGCAGTATTTT
>TRBJ2-5|TRBV28|.|TRBD2|16
CASSLLGGEGKETQYF
TGTGCCAGCAGTTTATTAGGAGGGGAGGGGAAAGAGACCCAGTACTTC
>TRBJ1-5|TRBV3-1/TRBV3-2|once|TRBD1|15
CASSPATGANQPQHF
TGTGCCAGCAGCCCCGCTACAGGGGCCAATCAGCCCCAGCATTTT
>TRBJ2-7|TRBV3-1/TRBV3-2|.|.|12
CASSPSPGEQYF
TGTGCCAGCAGCCCATCCCCAGGAGAGCAGTACTTC
>TRBJ2-1|TRBV29-1|.|TRBD2|15
CSVVRAGGGYNEQFF
TGCAGCGTTGTTCGAGCGGGGGGCGGCTACAATGAGCAGTTCTTC
>TRBJ1-4|TRBV5-6|many|.|15
CASSDRKGINEKLFF
TGTGCCAGCAGCGATCGTAAGGGGATAAATGAAAAACTGTTTTTT
>TRBJ2-2|TRBV24-1|.|TRBD1|19
CATSDPRLDRGRNTGELFF
TGTGCCACCAGTGATCCACGACTCGACAGGGGCCGAAACACCGGGGAGCTGTTTTTT
>TRBJ1-2|TRBV7-9|.|.|15
CASSLGNRVSEGYTF
TGTGCCAGCAGCTTAGGCAACAGGGTATCAGAAGGCTACACCTTC
>TRBJ1-1|TRBV7-8|.|TRBD1|14
CASSLLEGAPEAFF
TGTGCCAGCAGCCTCTTGGAGGGGGCTCCTGAAGCTTTCTTT
>TRBJ2-7|TRBV5-1|once|.|16
CASSLDSSGDRYEQYF
TGCGCCAGCAGCTTGGATTCGTCGGGGGATCGCTACGAGCAGTACTTC
>TRBJ1-2|TRBV12-3/TRBV12-4|.|.|12
CASSLEAGGYTF
TGTGCCAGCAGTTTAGAGGCGGGCGGCTACACCTTC
>TRBJ2-5|TRBV2|.|.|13
CASSGVNQETQYF
TGTGCCAGCAGTGGAGTGAATCAAGAGACCCAGTACTTC
>TRBJ2-1|TRBV2|.|TRBD1|16
CASEGQLFRSYNEQFF
TGTGCCAGCGAGGGACAGCTATTTCGCTCCTACAATGAGCAGTTCTTC
>TRBJ1-2|TRBV27|.|.|13
CASSPSRGYGYTF
TGTGCCAGCAGCCCGTCTCGGGGATATGGCTACACCTTC
>TRBJ1-1|TRBV19|.|.|15
CASLRQDPMNTEAFF
TGTGCCAGCCTTAGACAGGACCCTATGAACACTGAAGCTTTCTTT
>TRBJ2-5|TRBV4-1|.|.|15
CASSQEPGGAETQYF
TGCGCCAGCAGCCAAGAGCCGGGGGGCGCTGAGACCCAGTACTTC
>TRBJ1-1|TRBV18|.|.|13
CASSPREDTEAFF
TGTGCCAGCTCACCGCGGGAGGACACTGAAGCTTTCTTT
>TRBJ2-5|TRBV2|once|TRBD1|14
CASRGRDREETQYF
TGTGCCAGCAGGGGAAGGGACAGGGAAGAGACCCAGTACTTC
>TRBJ2-3|TRBV6-1|.|.|16
CASSGPAASSTDTQYF
TGTGCCAGCAGTGGGCCGGCAGCGTCTAGCACAGATACGCAGTATTTT
>TRBJ2-5|TRBV9|.|.|11
CASSTGETQYF
TGTGCCAGCAGCACCGGGGAGACCCAGTACTTC
>TRBJ1-2|TRBV21-1|.|.|14
CASSNGLPNYGYTF
TGTGCCAGCAGCAATGGACTGCCTAACTATGGCTACACCTTC
>TRBJ2-7|TRBV24-1|.|.|13
CATSDLGHTEQYF
TGTGCCACCAGTGACCTGGGACACACCGAGCAGTACTTC
>TRBJ1-2|TRBV30|.|TRBD1|15
CASDRGELANYGYTF
TGTGCCTCAGACAGGGGGGAGTTAGCTAACTATGGCTACACCTTC
>TRBJ2-5|TRBV5-4|.|TRBD1|12
CASSGQQETQYF
TGTGCCAGCTCGGGACAGCAAGAGACCCAGTACTTC
>TRBJ2-3|TRBV24-1|.|.|13
CATSEGSTDTQYF
TGTGCCACCAGTGAGGGCTCCACAGATACGCAGTATTTT
>TRBJ2-5|TRBV28|.|TRBD1|14
CATIEGQGQETQYF
TGTGCCACCATCGAAGGACAGGGACAAGAGACCCAGTACTTC
>TRBJ1-2|TRBV19|.|.|15
CASTHNTPGESGYTF
TGTGCCAGTACCCACAATACTCCAGGGGAGAGTGGCTACACCTTC
>TRBJ1-5|TRBV3-1/TRBV3-2|.|TRBD1|16
CASSPGTGYDNQPQHF
TGTGCCAGCAGCCCCGGGACAGGGTATGACAATCAGCCCCAGCATTTT
>TRBJ2-3|TRBV11-3|.|.|14
CASSPGTSTDTQYF
TGTGCCAGCAGCCCGGGGACTTCCACAGATACGCAGTATTTT
>TRBJ1-1|TRBV18|.|.|13
CASSQDRYTEAFF
TGTGCCAGCTCTCAAGACAGGTACACTGAAGCTTTCTTT
>TRBJ2-3|TRBV7-2|.|.|15
CASSPNGAITDTQYF
TGTGCCAGCAGCCCCAATGGGGCAATCACAGATACGCAGTATTTT